This T cell receptor (beta chain) comes out of a study of T cells after yellow fever vaccination. Study-level results: At approximately 95% for CD4 and almost 90% for CD8, most primary-vaccination clones showed up again after the booster. Abundant bulk-population clonotypes could contaminate the FACS-sorted repertoires. Secondary responses were weaker yet peaked faster, day 5 versus 15.

This clonotype was seen many times. Its matching antigen is unknown. Making TCR cDNA involved 5'RACE template switching, which added UMIs and a universal primer site. TCRdb independently ran MiXCR on the 5' RACE reads; one entry per CDR3 protein. The data hold about 150,000 distinct CDR3 sequences, with approximately 6.2% observed a single time. Germline CDR1 is SNHLY and CDR2 is FYNNEI. V dropped 6 bases and J dropped 1 base, with 5 bases sitting between them. The CDR3 consists of 12 residues. The sample was CD4+ T cells sorted from PBMCs, taken on the day of the first yellow fever vaccination. This TCR came from a man aged 18 to 30 who received the YFV17D yellow fever vaccine. The J gene is TRBJ2-3, the V gene TRBV2, with D maybe TRBD2 (5 bases). The CDR3, as DNA: TGTGCCAGCAGGAGGGGCACAGATACGCAGTATTTT. It yields the protein CASRRGTDTQYF.